This record looks at one T cell receptor beta chain sequence and its context. The CDR3 has 13 amino acids. Germline CDR1 SQVTM, CDR2 ANQGSEA. J lost 7 bases, V lost 5 bases, and 5 bases had no gene match. This sample was included in a study of cytomegalovirus exposure and HLA in healthy donors. PCR amplification relied on 60 Vbeta primers (plus 13 Jbeta primers). Here immunoSEQ multiplex PCR was the method, and the copy in TCRdb shows in-frame clones only, minus some. Of over 95,000 clones in the sample, about 70% were seen once. The TCR was taken from a woman in her 40s in good health and CMV-seropositive. Sequencing was performed on PBMCs. The V gene is TRBV29-1, the J gene TRBJ1-6; TRBD1 matches 7 bases. The CDR3 sequence: CSVRDSPNSPLHF. The CDR3 DNA reads TGCAGCGTTCGGGACAGCCCAAATTCACCCCTCCACTTT.